This TCR beta chain was obtained from a study of T cells in localized non-small cell lung cancer. Libraries were prepared by immunoSEQ multiplex PCR; TCRdb keeps only in-frame clonotypes and omits some of them. The sample contains under 40,000 clones, 70% to 90% of which appear only once. The CDR3 has 11 residues. J was trimmed by 3 bases and V by 8 bases; bases with no gene match: 1. Germline CDR1 is LNHDA and CDR2 is SQIVND (reference sequence). The chain is built from TRBV19 and TRBJ2-7; the match to TRBD1 covers 7 bases. The sequences come from peripheral blood, collected before any cancer treatment. This receptor was obtained from a male donor at least 60 years old with stage III lung adenocarcinoma. In nucleotides, the CDR3 is TGTGCCAGTGGACAGGTCTACGAGCAGTACTTC. Translation gives CASGQVYEQYF.